This T cell receptor beta chain was obtained from a study of T cells in Graves' hyperthyroidism and ophthalmopathy. Across the whole study: At initial diagnosis, before any treatment had begun, peripheral blood was obtained.

The CDR3 is made up of 15 amino acids. V lost 1 base, J lost 10 bases, and 10 bases stayed unmatched. Authors of the study amplified TCR beta CDR3 regions from RNA transcripts. The HTBI primer set drove a first-round RT-PCR of the TCR CDR3. TCRdb reanalysed the multiplex PCR reads using MiXCR and keeps one entry per CDR3 protein. The sample lists about 290,000 distinct CDR3 sequences; roughly 15% were seen once. The source material was blood. This TCR was recovered from a young man with Graves' hyperthyroidism. The chain links TRBV12-3 or TRBV12-4 to TRBJ2-1; TRBD2 matches 7 bases. The CDR3: CASSLGGSPAGEQFF. The CDR3 region has the DNA TGTGCCAGCAGTTTAGGAGGGTCCCCAGCGGGAGAGCAGTTCTTC.